This T cell receptor beta chain is drawn from a study of T cells in Graves' hyperthyroidism and ophthalmopathy. V shed 2 bases, J shed 8 bases, and the junction held 13 bases outside the gene matches. The CDR3 is made up of 17 amino acids. Germline CDR1 reads MGHDK; CDR2 reads SYGVNS. Disease duration was under 3 months in the ophthalmopathy patients, who also had a Clinical Activity Score of at least 3 and a NOSPECS grade of at least 4. Amplified TCR beta CDR3 regions derived from RNA transcripts. A set of HTBI primers served as the primers for a first-round RT-PCR of the TCR CDR3. One entry per CDR3 protein, called by TCRdb with MiXCR from the multiplex PCR reads. This table has 200,000 to 250,000 distinct CDR3 sequences, approximately 16% appearing once.

The chain couples TRBV25-1 to TRBJ2-2, with TRBD2 matching over 8 bases. The origin of this receptor is a woman younger than 35 with Graves' ophthalmopathy. The source material was blood. CDR3 region: CASSEGWLAGALGELFF. CDR3 in DNA: TGTGCCAGCAGTGAAGGATGGCTAGCGGGCGCCTTGGGGGAGCTGTTTTTT. The whole variable domain, filled in from reference TRBV25-1 and TRBJ2-2, reads EADIYQTPRYLVIGTGKKITLECSQTMGHDKMYWYQQDPGMELHLIHYSYGVNSTEKGDLSSESTVSRIRTEHFPLTLESARPSHTSQYLCASSEGWLAGALGELFFGEGSRLTVL.